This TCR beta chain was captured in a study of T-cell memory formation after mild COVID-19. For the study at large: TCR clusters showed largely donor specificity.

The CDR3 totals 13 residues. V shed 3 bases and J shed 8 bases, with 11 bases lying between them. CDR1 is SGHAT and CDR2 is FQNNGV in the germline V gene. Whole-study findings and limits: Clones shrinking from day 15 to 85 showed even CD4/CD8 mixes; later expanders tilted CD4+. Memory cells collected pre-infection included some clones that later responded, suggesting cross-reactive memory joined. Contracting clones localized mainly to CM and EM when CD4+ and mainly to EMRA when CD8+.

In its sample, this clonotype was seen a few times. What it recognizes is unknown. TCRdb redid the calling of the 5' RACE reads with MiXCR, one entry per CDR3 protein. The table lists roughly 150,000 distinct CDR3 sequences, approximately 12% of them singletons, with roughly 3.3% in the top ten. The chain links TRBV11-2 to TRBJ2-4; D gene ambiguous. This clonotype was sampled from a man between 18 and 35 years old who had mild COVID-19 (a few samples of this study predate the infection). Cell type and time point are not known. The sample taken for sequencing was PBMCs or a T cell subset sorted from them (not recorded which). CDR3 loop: CASSFVGQDIQYF. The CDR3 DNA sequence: TGTGCCAGCAGCTTTGTAGGGCAGGACATTCAGTACTTC.